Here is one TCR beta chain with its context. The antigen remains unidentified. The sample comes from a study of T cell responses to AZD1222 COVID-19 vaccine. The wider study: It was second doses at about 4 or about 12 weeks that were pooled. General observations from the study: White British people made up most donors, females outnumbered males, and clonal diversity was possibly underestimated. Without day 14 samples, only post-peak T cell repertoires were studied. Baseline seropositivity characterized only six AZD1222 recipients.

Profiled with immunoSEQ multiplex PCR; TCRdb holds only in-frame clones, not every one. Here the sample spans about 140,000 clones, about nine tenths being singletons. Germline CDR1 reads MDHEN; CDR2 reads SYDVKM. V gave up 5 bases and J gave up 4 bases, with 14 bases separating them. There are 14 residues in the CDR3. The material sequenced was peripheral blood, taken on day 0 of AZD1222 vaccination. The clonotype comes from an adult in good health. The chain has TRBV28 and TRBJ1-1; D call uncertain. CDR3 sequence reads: CASSTAGSGTEAFF. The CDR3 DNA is TGTGCCAGCAGTACCGCGGGGAGTGGCACTGAAGCTTTCTTT.